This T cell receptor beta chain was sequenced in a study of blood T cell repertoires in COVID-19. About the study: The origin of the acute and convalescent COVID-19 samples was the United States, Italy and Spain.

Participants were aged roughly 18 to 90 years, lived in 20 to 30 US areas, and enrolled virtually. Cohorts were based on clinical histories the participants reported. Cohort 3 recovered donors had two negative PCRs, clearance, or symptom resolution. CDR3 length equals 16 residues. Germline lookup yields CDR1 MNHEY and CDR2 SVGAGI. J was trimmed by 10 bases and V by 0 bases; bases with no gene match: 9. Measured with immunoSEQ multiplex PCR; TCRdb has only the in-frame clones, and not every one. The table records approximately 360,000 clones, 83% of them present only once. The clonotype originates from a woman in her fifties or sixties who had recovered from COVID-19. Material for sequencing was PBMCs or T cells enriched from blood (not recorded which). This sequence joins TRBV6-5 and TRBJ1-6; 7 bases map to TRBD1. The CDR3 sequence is CASSYSPDRANSPLHF. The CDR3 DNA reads TGTGCCAGCAGTTACTCCCCCGACAGGGCTAACTCACCCCTCCACTTT.